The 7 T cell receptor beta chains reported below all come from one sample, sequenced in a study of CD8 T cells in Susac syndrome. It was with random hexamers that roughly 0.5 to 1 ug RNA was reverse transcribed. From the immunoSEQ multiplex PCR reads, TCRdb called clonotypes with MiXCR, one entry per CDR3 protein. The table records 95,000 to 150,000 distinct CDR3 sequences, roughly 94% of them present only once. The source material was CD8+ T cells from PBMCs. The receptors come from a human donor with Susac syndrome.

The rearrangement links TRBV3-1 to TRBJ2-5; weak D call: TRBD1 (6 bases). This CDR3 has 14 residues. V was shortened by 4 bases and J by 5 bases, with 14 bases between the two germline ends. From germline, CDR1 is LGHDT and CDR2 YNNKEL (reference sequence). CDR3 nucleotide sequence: TGTGCCAGCAGCCTATCGGAAGGGGGTGAGACCCAGTACTTC. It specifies CASSLSEGGETQYF.

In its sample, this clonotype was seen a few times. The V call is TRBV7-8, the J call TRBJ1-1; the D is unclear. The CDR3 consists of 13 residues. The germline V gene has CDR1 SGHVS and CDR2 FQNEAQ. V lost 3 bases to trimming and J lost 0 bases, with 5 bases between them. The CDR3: CASSFNMNTEAFF. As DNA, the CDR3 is TGTGCCAGCAGCTTCAACATGAACACTGAAGCTTTCTTT.

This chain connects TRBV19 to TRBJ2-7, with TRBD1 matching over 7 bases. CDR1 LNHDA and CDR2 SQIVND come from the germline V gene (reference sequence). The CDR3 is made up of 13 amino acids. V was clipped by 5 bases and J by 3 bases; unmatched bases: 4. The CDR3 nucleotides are TGTGCCAGTAGTTTGGGACAGATCTACGAGCAGTACTTC. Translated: CASSLGQIYEQYF.

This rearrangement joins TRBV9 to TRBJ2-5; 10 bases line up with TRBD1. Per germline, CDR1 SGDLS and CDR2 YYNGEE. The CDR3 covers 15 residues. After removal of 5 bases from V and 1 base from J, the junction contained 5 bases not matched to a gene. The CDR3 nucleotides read TGTGCCAGCAGTACCCGGGACAGGGGCCAAGAGACCCAGTACTTC. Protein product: CASSTRDRGQETQYF.

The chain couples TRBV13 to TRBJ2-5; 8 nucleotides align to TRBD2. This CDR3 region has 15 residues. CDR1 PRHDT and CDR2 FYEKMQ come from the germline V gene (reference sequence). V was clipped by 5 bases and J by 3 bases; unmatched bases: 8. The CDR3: CASSPGLSGKETQYF. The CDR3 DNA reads TGTGCCAGCAGCCCCGGCCTTAGCGGGAAAGAGACCCAGTACTTC.

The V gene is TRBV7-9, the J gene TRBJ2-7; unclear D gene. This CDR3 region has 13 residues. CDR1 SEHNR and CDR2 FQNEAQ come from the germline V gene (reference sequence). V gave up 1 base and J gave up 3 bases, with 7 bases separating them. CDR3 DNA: TGTGCCAGCAGCTTAGAGCCAAACTACGAGCAGTACTTC. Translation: CASSLEPNYEQYF.

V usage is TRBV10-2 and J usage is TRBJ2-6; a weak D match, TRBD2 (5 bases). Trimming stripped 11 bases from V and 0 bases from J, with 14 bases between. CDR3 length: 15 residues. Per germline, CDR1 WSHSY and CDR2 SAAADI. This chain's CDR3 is CAAFGSFSGANVLTF. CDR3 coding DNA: TGCGCCGCTTTTGGGAGCTTCTCTGGGGCCAACGTCCTGACTTTC.